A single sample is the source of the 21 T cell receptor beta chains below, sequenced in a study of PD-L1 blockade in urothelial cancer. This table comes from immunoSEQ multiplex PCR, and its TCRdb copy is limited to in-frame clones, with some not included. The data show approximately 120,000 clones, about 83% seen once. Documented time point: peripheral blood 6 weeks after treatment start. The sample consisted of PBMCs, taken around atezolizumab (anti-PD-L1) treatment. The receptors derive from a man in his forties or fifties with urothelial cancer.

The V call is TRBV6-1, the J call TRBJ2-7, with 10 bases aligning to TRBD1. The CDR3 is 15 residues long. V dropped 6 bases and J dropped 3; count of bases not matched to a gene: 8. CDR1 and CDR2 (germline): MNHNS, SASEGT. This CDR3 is CASRQAGTGDYEQYF. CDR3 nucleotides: TGTGCCAGCAGGCAAGCCGGGACAGGGGACTACGAGCAGTACTTC.

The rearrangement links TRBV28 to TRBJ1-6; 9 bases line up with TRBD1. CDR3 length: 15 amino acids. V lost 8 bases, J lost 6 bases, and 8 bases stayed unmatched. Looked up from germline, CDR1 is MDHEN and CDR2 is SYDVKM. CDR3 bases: TGTGCCAGCCTCAGGGGACAGGGTTTTAATTCACCCCTCCACTTT. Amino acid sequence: CASLRGQGFNSPLHF. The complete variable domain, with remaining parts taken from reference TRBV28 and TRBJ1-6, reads DVKVTQSSRYLVKRTGEKVFLECVQDMDHENMFWYRQDPGLGLRLIYFSYDVKMKEKGDIPEGYSVSREKKERFSLILESASTNQTSMYLCASLRGQGFNSPLHFGNGTRLTVT.

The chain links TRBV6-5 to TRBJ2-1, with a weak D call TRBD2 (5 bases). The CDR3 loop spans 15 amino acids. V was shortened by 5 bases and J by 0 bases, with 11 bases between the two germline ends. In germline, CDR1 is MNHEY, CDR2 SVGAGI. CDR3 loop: CASSPSWSSYNEQFF. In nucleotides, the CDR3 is TGTGCCAGCAGTCCTAGCTGGAGCTCCTACAATGAGCAGTTCTTC.

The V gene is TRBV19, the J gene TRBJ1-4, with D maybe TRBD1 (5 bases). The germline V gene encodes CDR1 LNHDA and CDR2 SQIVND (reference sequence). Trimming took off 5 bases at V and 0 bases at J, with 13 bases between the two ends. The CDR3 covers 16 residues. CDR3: CASSPYRIATNEKLFF. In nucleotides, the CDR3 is TGTGCCAGTAGTCCTTACAGGATTGCAACTAATGAAAAACTGTTTTTT.

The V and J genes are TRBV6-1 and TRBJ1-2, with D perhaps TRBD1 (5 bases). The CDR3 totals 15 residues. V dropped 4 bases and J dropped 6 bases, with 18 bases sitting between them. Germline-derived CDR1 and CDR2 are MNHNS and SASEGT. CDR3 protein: CASSAHLPGLDGYTF. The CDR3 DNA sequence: TGTGCCAGCAGTGCCCACCTGCCAGGGTTAGATGGCTACACCTTC.

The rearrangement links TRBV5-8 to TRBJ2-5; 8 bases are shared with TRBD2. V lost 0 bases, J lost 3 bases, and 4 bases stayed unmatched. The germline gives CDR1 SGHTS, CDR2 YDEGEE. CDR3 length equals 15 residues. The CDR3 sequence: CASSLGVGGEETQYF. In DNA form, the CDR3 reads TGTGCCAGCAGCTTGGGGGTCGGGGGGGAAGAGACCCAGTACTTC.

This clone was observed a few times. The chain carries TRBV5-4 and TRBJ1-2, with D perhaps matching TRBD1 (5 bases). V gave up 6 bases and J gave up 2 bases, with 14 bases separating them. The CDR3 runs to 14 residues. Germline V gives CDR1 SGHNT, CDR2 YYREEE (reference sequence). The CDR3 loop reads CASTRDGGNYGYTF. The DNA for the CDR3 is TGTGCCAGCACCCGGGACGGGGGAAACTATGGCTACACCTTC.

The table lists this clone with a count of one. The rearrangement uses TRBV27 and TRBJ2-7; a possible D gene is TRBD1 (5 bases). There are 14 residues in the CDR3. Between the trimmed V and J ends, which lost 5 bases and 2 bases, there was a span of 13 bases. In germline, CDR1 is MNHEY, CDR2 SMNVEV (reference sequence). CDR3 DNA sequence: TGTGCCAGCAGTCCCCAGGGTATACCCTACGAGCAGTACTTC. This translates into CASSPQGIPYEQYF.

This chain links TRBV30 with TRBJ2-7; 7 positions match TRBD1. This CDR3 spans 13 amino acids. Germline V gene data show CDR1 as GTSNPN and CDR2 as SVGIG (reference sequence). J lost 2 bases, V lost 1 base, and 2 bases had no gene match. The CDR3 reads CAWSGQGAYEQYF. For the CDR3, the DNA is TGTGCCTGGAGTGGTCAGGGGGCCTACGAGCAGTACTTC. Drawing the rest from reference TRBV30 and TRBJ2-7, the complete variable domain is SQTIHQWPATLVQPVGSPLSLECTVEGTSNPNLYWYRQAAGRGLQLLFYSVGIGQISSEVPQNLSASRPQDRQFILSSKKLLLSDSGFYLCAWSGQGAYEQYFGPGTRLTVT.

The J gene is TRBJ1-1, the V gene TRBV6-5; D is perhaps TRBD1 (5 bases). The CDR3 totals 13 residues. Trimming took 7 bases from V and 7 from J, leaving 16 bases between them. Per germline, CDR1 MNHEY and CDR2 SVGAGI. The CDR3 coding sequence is TGTGCCAGCAATAAGGAGGGGCGGGGTGAAGCTTTCTTT. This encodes CASNKEGRGEAFF.

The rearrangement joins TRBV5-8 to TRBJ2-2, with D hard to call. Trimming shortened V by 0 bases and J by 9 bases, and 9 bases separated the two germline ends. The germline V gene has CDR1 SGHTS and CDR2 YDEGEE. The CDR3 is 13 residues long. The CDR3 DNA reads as TGTGCCAGCAGCTTGGGGAGAAAAAGGGAGCTGTTTTTT. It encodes CASSLGRKRELFF. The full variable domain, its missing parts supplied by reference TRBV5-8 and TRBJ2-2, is EAGVTQSPTHLIKTRGQQATLRCSPISGHTSVYWYQQALGLGLQFLLWYDEGEERNRGNFPPRFSGRQFPNYSSELNVNALELEDSALYLCASSLGRKRELFFGEGSRLTVL.

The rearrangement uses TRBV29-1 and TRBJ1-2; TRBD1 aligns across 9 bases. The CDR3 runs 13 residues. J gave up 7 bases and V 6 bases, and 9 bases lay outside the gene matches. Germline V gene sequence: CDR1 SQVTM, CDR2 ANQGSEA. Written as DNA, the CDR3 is TGCAGCGTGGGGACAGGGTCCTCTTCTGGCTACACCTTC. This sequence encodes CSVGTGSSSGYTF.

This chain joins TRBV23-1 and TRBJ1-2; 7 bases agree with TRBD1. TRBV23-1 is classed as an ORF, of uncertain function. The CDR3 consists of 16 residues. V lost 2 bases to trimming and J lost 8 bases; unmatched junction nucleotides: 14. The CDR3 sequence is CASSQTRDSPTGGYTF. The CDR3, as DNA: TGCGCCAGCAGTCAAACCCGGGACAGCCCGACAGGGGGCTACACCTTC.

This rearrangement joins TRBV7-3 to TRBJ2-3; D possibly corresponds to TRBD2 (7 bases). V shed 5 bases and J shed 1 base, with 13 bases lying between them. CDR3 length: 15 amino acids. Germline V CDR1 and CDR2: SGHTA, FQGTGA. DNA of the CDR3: TGTGCCAGCAGCCTCCGGGGGGCGGGCACAGATACGCAGTATTTT. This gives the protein CASSLRGAGTDTQYF.

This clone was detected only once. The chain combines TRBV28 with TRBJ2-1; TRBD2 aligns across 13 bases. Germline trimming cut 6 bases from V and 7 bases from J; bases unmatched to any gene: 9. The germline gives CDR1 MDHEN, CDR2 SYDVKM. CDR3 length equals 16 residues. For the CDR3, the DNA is TGTGCCAGCAGACGAGGGGGGACTAGCGGGGTTAATGAGCAGTTCTTC. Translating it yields CASRRGGTSGVNEQFF.

The CDR3 DNA is TGTGCCAGCAGCCTTTTCCGCAATCAAAGGACTAGCGGGAGTATCAACGAGCAGTACTTC. The encoded protein is CASSLFRNQRTSGSINEQYF. The rearrangement uses TRBV21-1 and TRBJ2-7; the table's D call TRBD2 went unverified against the DNA. TRBV21-1 is a pseudogene segment. This CDR3 region has 20 residues.

DNA of the CDR3: TGCAGCGTGGGGGGGACGGCCACCAACTATGGCTACACCTTC. Translated, it gives CSVGGTATNYGYTF. The rearrangement uses TRBV29-1 and TRBJ1-2; D may be TRBD1 (5 bases). The germline CDR1 and CDR2 sequences are SQVTM and ANQGSEA. V lost 6 bases, J lost 2 bases, and 16 bases lay in between. CDR3 length: 14 residues.

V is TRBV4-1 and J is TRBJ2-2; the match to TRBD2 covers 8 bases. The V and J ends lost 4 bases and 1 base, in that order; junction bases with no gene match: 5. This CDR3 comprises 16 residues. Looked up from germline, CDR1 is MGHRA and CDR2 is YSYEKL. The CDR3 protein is CASSPSSGMNTGELFF. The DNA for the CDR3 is TGCGCCAGCAGCCCGAGTAGCGGGATGAACACCGGGGAGCTGTTTTTT.

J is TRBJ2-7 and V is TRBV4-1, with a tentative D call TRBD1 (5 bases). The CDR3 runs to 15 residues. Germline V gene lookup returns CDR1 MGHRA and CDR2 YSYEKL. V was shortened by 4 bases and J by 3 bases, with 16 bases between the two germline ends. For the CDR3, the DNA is TGCGCCAGCAGCCGGACATTCGACAGCTACTACGAGCAGTACTTC. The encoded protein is CASSRTFDSYYEQYF.

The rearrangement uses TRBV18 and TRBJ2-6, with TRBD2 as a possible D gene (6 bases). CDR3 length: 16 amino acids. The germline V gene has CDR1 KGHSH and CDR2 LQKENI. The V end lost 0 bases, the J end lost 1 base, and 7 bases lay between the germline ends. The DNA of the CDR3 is TGTGCCAGCTCACCACCGGGACTTTCTGGGGCCAACGTCCTGACTTTC. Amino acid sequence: CASSPPGLSGANVLTF.

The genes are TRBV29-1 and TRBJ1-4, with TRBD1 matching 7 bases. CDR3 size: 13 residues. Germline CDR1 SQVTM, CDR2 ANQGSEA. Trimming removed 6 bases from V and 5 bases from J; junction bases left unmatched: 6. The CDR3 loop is CSVQGQGNEKLFF. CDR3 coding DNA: TGCAGCGTACAGGGGCAGGGGAATGAAAAACTGTTTTTT.